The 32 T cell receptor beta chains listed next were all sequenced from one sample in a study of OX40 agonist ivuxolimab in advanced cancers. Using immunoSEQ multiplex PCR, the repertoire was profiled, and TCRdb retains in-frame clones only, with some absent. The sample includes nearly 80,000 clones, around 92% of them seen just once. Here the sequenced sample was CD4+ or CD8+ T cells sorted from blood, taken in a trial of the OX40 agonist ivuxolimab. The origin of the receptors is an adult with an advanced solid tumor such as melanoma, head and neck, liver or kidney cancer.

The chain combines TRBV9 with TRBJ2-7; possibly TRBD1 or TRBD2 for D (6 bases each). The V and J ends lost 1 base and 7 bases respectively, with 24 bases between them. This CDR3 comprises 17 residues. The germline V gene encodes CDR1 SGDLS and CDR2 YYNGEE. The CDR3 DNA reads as TGTGCCAGCAGCGTATCCCCGACCCCCGGCGGGACAAGGGAGCAGTACTTC. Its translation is CASSVSPTPGGTREQYF.

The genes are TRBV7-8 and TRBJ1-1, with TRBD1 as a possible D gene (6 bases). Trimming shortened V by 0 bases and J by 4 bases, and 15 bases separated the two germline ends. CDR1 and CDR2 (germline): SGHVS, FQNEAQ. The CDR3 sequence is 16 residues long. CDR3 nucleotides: TGTGCCAGCAGCTTAGCGGGGCGGGGGGGCGGCACTGAAGCTTTCTTT. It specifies CASSLAGRGGGTEAFF.

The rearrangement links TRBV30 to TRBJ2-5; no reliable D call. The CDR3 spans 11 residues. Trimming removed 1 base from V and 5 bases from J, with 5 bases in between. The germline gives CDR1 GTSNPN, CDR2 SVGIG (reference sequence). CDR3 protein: CAWSGVETQYF. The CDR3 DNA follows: TGTGCCTGGAGTGGCGTCGAGACCCAGTACTTC. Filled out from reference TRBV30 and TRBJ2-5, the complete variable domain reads SQTIHQWPATLVQPVGSPLSLECTVEGTSNPNLYWYRQAAGRGLQLLFYSVGIGQISSEVPQNLSASRPQDRQFILSSKKLLLSDSGFYLCAWSGVETQYFGPGTRLLVL.

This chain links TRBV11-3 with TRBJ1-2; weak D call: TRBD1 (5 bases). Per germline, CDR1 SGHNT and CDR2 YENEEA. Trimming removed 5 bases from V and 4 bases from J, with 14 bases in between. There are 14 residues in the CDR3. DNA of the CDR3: TGTGCCAGCAGCGTACAGGAATCGACCTATGGCTACACCTTC. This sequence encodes CASSVQESTYGYTF.

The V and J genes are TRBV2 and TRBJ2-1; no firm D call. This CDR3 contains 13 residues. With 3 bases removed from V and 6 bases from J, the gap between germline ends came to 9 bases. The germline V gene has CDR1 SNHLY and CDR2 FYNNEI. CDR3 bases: TGTGCCAGCAGTGAGCCCATGGGCAATGAGCAGTTCTTC. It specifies CASSEPMGNEQFF.

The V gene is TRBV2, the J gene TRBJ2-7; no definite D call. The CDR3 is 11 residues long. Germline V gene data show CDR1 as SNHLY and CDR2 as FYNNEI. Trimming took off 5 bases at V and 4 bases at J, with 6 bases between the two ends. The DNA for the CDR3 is TGTGCCAGCAGTTCGCTATACGAGCAGTACTTC. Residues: CASSSLYEQYF.

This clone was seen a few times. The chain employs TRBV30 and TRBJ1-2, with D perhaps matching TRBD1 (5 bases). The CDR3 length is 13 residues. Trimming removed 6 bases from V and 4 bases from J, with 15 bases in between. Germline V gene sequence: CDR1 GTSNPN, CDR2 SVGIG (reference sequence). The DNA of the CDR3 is TGTGCCTGTCCGTCGACAGCCTCCTATGGCTACACCTTC. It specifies CACPSTASYGYTF.

The CDR3 bases are TGTGCCAGCAGCCCGAGGACTAGCGGGAGGGACGGGGAGCTGTTTTTT. Translated, it gives CASSPRTSGRDGELFF. This chain connects TRBV7-8 to TRBJ2-2; 15 positions match TRBD2. The CDR3 runs to 16 residues. Trimming cost V 5 bases and J 7 bases; bases outside gene matches: 5. CDR1 is SGHVS and CDR2 is FQNEAQ in the germline V gene. The whole variable domain, remainder taken from reference TRBV7-8 and TRBJ2-2, is GAGVSQSPRYKVAKRGQDVALRCDPISGHVSLFWYQQALGQGPEFLTYFQNEAQLDKSGLPSDRFFAERPEGSVSTLKIQRTQQEDSAVYLCASSPRTSGRDGELFFGEGSRLTVL.

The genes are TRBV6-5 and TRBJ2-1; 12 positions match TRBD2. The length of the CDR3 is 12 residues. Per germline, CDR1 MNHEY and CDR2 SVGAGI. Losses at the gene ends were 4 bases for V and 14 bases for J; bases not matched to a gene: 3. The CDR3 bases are TGTGCCAGCAGTTCCCTAGCGGGAGGGAAGTTCTTC. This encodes CASSSLAGGKFF.

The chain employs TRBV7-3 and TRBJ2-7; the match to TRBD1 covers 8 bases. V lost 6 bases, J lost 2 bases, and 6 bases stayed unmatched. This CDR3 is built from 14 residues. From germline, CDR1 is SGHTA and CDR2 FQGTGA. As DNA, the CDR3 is TGTGCCAGCAGTTACGACAGGGGTCCCTACGAGCAGTACTTC. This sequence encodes CASSYDRGPYEQYF.

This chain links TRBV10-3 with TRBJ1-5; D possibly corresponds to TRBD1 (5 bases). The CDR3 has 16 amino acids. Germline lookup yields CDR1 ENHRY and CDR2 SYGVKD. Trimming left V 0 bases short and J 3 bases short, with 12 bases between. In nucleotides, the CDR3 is TGTGCCATCAGTGAGTCGGAAGGCAGGGCCAATCAGCCCCAGCATTTT. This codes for CAISESEGRANQPQHF.

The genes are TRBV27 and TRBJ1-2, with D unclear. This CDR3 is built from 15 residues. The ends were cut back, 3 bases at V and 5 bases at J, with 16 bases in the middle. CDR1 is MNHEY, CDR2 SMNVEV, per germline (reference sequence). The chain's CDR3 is CASSFTKPGKYGYTF. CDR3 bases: TGTGCCAGCAGTTTTACGAAGCCCGGGAAATATGGCTACACCTTC.

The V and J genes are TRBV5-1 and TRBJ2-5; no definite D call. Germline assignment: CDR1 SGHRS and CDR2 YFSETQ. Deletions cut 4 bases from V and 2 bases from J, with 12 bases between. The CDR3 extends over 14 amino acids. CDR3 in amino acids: CASSPRSGQETQYF. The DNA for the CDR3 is TGCGCCAGCAGCCCCCGGTCCGGGCAAGAGACCCAGTACTTC. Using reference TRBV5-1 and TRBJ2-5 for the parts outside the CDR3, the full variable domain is KAGVTQTPRYLIKTRGQQVTLSCSPISGHRSVSWYQQTPGQGLQFLFEYFSETQRNKGNFPGRFSGRQFSNSRSEMNVSTLELGDSALYLCASSPRSGQETQYFGPGTRLLVL.

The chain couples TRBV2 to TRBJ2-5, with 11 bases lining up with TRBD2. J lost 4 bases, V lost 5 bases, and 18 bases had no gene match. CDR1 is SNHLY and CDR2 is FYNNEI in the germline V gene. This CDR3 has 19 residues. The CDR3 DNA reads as TGTGCCAGCAGTAGCCGAGCCGGGACAGGCACTAGCGGGAGAGAGACCCAGTACTTC. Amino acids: CASSSRAGTGTSGRETQYF.

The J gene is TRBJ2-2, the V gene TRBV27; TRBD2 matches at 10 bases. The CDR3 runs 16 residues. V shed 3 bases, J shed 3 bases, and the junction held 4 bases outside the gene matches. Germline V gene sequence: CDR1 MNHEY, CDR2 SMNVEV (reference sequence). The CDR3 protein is CASSFLLAGDTGELFF. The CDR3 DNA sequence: TGTGCCAGCAGTTTTCTGCTAGCGGGAGACACCGGGGAGCTGTTTTTT.

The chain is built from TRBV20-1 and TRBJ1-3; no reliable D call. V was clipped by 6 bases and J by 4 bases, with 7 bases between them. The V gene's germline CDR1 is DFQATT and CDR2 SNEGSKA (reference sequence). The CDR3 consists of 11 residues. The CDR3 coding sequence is TGCAGTGCGGGAAGGGGAAACACCATATATTTT. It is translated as CSAGRGNTIYF.

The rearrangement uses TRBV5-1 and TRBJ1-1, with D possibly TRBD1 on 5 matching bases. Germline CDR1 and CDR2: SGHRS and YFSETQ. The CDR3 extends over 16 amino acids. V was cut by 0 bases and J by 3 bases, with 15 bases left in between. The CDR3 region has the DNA TGCGCCAGCAGCTTGGTACGGACCGGGGGAGACACTGAAGCTTTCTTT. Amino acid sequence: CASSLVRTGGDTEAFF. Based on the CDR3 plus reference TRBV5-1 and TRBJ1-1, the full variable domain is KAGVTQTPRYLIKTRGQQVTLSCSPISGHRSVSWYQQTPGQGLQFLFEYFSETQRNKGNFPGRFSGRQFSNSRSEMNVSTLELGDSALYLCASSLVRTGGDTEAFFGQGTRLTVV.

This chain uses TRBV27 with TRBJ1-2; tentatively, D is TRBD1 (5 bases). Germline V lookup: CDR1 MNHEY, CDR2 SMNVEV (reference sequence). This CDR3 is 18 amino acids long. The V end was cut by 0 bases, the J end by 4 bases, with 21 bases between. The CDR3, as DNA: TGTGCCAGCAGTTTATCCCCTTCATTAACAGGTCTCGTCTATGGCTACACCTTC. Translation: CASSLSPSLTGLVYGYTF.

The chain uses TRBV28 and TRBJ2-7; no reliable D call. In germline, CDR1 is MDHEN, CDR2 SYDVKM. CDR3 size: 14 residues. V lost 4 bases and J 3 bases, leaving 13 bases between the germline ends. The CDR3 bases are TGTGCCAGCAGTTCGATTGGCGGAAGCTACGAGCAGTACTTC. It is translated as CASSSIGGSYEQYF.

CDR3 DNA sequence: TGTGCCAGCACGCAGACCTATGGCTACACCTTC. It encodes CASTQTYGYTF. The rearrangement joins TRBV28 to TRBJ1-2; unclear D gene. The CDR3 sequence is 11 residues long. V was shortened by 7 bases and J by 4 bases, with 7 bases between the two germline ends. Germline-derived CDR1 and CDR2 are MDHEN and SYDVKM.

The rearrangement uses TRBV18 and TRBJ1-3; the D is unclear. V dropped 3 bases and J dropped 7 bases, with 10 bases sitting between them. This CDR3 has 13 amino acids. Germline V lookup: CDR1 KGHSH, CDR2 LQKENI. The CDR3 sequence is CASSPISGNTIYF. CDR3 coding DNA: TGTGCCAGCTCACCGATATCCGGGAACACCATATATTTT.

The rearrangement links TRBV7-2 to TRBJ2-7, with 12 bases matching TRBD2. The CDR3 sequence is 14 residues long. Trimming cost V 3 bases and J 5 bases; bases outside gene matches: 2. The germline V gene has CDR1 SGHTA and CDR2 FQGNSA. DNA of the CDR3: TGTGCCAGCAGCTTGACTAGCGGGAGTCACGAGCAGTACTTC. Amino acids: CASSLTSGSHEQYF. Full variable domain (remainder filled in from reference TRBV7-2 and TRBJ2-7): GAGVSQSPSNKVTEKGKDVELRCDPISGHTALYWYRQSLGQGLEFLIYFQGNSAPDKSGLPSDRFSAERTGGSVSTLTIQRTQQEDSAVYLCASSLTSGSHEQYFGPGTRLTVT.

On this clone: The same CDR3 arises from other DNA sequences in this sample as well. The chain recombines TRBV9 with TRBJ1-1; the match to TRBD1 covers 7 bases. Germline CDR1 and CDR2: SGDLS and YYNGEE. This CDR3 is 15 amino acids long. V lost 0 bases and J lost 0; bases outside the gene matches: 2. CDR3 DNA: TGTGCCAGCAGCGTAGGGACAGGCTTGAACACTGAAGCTTTCTTT. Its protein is CASSVGTGLNTEAFF.

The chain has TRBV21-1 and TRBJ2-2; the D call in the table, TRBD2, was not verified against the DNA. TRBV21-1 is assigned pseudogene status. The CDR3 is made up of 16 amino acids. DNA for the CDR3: TGTGCCAGCAGCAAAAGGAATAGCGGGAATGGCGGGGAGCTGTTTTTT. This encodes CASSKRNSGNGGELFF.

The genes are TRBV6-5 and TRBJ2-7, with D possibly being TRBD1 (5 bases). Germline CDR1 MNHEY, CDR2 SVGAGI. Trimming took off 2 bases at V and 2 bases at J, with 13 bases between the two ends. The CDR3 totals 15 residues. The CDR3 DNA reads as TGTGCCAGCAGTTACAGGGGCGTCTCCGCCTACGAGCAGTACTTC. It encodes CASSYRGVSAYEQYF.

This chain's CDR3 is CARGERDGLKVVRFF. The CDR3 DNA reads as TGTGCCAGGGGGGAGCGGGACGGCCTAAAAGTGGTTCGGTTTTTT. The chain combines TRBV6-5 with TRBJ1-4; D possibly corresponds to TRBD1 (5 bases). Germline CDR1 is MNHEY and CDR2 is SVGAGI. The ends were cut back, 9 bases at V and 16 bases at J, with 30 bases in the middle. The CDR3 totals 15 residues.

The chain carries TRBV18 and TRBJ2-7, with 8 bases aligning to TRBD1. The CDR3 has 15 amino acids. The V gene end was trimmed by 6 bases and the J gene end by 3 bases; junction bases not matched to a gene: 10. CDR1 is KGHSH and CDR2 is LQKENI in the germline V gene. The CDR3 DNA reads TGTGCCAGCTCGGCCGGACAGGGCTCTTTCTACGAGCAGTACTTC. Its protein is CASSAGQGSFYEQYF.

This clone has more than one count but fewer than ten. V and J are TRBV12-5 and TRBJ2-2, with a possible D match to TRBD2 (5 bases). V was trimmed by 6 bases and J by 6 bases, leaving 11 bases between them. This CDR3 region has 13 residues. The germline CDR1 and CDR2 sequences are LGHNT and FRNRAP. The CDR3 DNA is TGTGCTAGTGGCCGGACTTTGTCCGGGGAGCTGTTTTTT. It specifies CASGRTLSGELFF.

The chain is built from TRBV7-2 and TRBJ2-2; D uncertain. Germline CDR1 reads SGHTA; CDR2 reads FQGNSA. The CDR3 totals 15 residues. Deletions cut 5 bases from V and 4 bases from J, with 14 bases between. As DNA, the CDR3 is TGTGCCAGCAGCCCAGGTTTTATATCCACCGGGGAGCTGTTTTTT. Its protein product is CASSPGFISTGELFF. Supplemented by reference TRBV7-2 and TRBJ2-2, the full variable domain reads GAGVSQSPSNKVTEKGKDVELRCDPISGHTALYWYRQSLGQGLEFLIYFQGNSAPDKSGLPSDRFSAERTGGSVSTLTIQRTQQEDSAVYLCASSPGFISTGELFFGEGSRLTVL.

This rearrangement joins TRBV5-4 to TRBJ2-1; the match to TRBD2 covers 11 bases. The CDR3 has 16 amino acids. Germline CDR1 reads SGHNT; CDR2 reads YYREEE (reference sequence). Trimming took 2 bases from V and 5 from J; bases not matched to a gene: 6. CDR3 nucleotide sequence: TGTGCCAGCAGCTTCCTACTAGCGGGAGCCCACAATGAGCAGTTCTTC. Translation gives CASSFLLAGAHNEQFF.

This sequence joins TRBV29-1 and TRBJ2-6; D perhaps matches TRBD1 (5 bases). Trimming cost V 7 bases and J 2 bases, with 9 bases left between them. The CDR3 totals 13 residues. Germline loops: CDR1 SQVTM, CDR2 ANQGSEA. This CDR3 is CSAGWAGANVLTF. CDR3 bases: TGCAGCGCAGGGTGGGCTGGGGCCAACGTCCTGACTTTC. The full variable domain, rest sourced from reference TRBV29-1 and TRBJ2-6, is SAVISQKPSRDICQRGTSLTIQCQVDSQVTMMFWYRQQPGQSLTLIATANQGSEATYESGFVIDKFPISRPNLTFSTLTVSNMSPEDSSIYLCSAGWAGANVLTFGAGSRLTVL.

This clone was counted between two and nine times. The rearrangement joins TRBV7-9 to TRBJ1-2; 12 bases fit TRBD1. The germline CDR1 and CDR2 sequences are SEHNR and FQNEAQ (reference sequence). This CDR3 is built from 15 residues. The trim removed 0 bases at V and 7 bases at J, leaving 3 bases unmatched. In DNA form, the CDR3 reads TGTGCCAGCAGCTTAGCGGGACAGGGGGCGCGTGGCTACACCTTC. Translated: CASSLAGQGARGYTF.